This T cell receptor beta chain was found in a study of cytomegalovirus exposure and HLA in healthy donors. Study-wide results and caveats: The Asian-associated ancestry cluster reportedly had fewer N-insertions than the approximately 670-donor mean in a later analysis. It is likely that the observed cluster of highly shared sequence variants was a sequencing artifact. What a later analysis showed was that several of the most significant clusters appeared linked to common viral pathogens.

To note about this clone: Its antigen is not identified.

The PCR employed 60 Vbeta primers together with 13 Jbeta primers. Using immunoSEQ multiplex PCR, the repertoire was profiled, and TCRdb retains in-frame clones only, with some absent. The listing contains approximately 190,000 clones. Germline V gives CDR1 SEHNR, CDR2 FQNEAQ (reference sequence). Trimming removed 3 bases from V and 5 bases from J; junction bases left unmatched: 5. The CDR3 loop spans 14 amino acids. The chain carries TRBV7-9 and TRBJ2-7; 9 bases fit TRBD1. The TCR was taken from a boy aged 10-17 years in good health and CMV-seronegative. What was sequenced was PBMCs. CDR3 sequence (DNA): TGTGCCAGCAGCTTGGGGACAGGGAAGCACGAGCAGTACTTC. This sequence encodes CASSLGTGKHEQYF.